A selection of T cell receptor beta chains follows, all from one sample in a study of cytotoxic CD8 clonotypes in ibrutinib-treated CLL. Here immunoSEQ multiplex PCR was the method, and the copy in TCRdb shows in-frame clones only, minus some. The sample carries a few hundred thousand clones, over 60% recorded once. The sequences come from PBMCs, collected after 36 months of ibrutinib treatment. These receptors all come from a human donor with chronic lymphocytic leukemia. CDR3s include the opening cysteine and the closing phenylalanine or tryptophan. D genes are given only for firm matches. For some rows the clone size is stated as once, few or many, or as a class when expanded; others skip it.

V	D	size	J	length	CDR3	DNA
TRBV13	TRBD1	-	TRBJ2-7	15	CASSLGGDRLYEQYF	TGTGCCAGCAGCTTAGGGGGGGACAGGCTCTACGAGCAGTACTTC
TRBV2	-	-	TRBJ2-7	14	CASILGTHPYEQYF	TGTGCCAGCATATTAGGGACCCATCCCTACGAGCAGTACTTC
TRBV6-4	-	-	TRBJ2-3	14	CASSPTGWADTQYF	TGTGCCAGCAGCCCAACAGGGTGGGCGGATACGCAGTATTTT
TRBV2	-	few	TRBJ1-2	16	CASSEVTVKANYGYTF	TGTGCCAGCAGTGAAGTTACAGTGAAAGCTAACTATGGCTACACCTTC
TRBV6-5	-	-	TRBJ2-3	15	CASIEGGGSTDTQYF	TGTGCCAGCATCGAAGGGGGGGGCAGCACAGATACGCAGTATTTT
TRBV6-5	-	-	TRBJ2-3	15	CASPPLPFSTDTQYF	TGTGCCAGCCCCCCTTTGCCGTTTAGCACAGATACGCAGTATTTT
TRBV5-1	-	-	TRBJ1-2	13	CASSLQGYYGYTF	TGCGCCAGCAGCTTACAGGGTTACTATGGCTACACCTTC
TRBV19	-	few	TRBJ1-4	13	CASSRSVLQKLFF	TGTGCCAGTAGTAGATCCGTTTTGCAAAAACTGTTTTTT
TRBV11-1	TRBD1	-	TRBJ1-6	16	CASSLDVVGGNSPLHF	TGTGCCAGCAGCTTAGATGTGGTAGGGGGCAATTCACCCCTCCACTTT
TRBV27	TRBD2	-	TRBJ2-7	13	CASSSGLAGLQYF	TGTGCCAGCAGTTCGGGACTAGCGGGACTGCAGTACTTC
TRBV9	-	-	TRBJ2-1	15	CASSPEGSLYNEQFF	TGTGCCAGCAGCCCAGAAGGGAGCCTCTACAATGAGCAGTTCTTC
TRBV9	-	-	TRBJ2-3	15	CASSVAGQSTDTQYF	TGTGCCAGCAGCGTCGCGGGACAGAGCACAGATACGCAGTATTTT